The TCR beta chain under discussion was sequenced for a study of control samples from healthy donors and cancer patients. TCRdb's copy holds only in-frame clones and misses some; the assay was immunoSEQ multiplex PCR. Among about 120,000 clones listed, roughly 88% were seen once. This clone was found a few times. V lost 5 bases and J 7 bases, leaving 20 bases between the germline ends. The CDR3 loop spans 16 amino acids. CDR1 is KGHDR, CDR2 SFDVKD, per germline. The sequencing sample was made of blood. The chain joins TRBV24-1 to TRBJ1-5; maybe TRBD1 (6 bases). The TCR originated in a man aged 40-50 years in good health. Written as DNA, the CDR3 is TGTGCCACCAGTGCTTCAAGCGGGGGGGCGAGGCAGCCCCAGCATTTT. It translates to CATSASSGGARQPQHF.